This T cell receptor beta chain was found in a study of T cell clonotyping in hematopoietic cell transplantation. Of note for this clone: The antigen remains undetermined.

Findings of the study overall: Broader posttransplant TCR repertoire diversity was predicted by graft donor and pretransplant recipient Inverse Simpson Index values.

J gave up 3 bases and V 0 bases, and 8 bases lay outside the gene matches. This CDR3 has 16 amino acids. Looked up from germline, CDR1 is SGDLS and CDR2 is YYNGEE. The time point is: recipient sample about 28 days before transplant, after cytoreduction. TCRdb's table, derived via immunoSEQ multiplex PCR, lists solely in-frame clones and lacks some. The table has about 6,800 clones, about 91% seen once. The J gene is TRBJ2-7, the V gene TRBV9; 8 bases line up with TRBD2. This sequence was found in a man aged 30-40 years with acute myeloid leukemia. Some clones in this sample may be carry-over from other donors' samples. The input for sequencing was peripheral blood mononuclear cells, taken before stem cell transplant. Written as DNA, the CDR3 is TGTGCCAGCAGCGTAGCCCCCGGGGGGGAGTACTACGAGCAGTACTTC. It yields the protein CASSVAPGGEYYEQYF.